Below, 8 T cell receptor beta chains from the same sample are listed, as sequenced in a study of blood T cells in healthy people across ages. Alongside a J-beta primer mix, a sample-barcoded 5' primer served in a second PCR lasting roughly 6 to 11 cycles. In TCRdb, the 5' RACE reads were re-called with MiXCR into one record per CDR3 protein. The sample carries hundreds of thousands of distinct CDR3 sequences, 49% recorded once. The specimen was blood. These receptors were obtained from a woman aged 55-70 years in good health.

Only a few counts were recorded for this clonotype. This chain links TRBV7-2 with TRBJ2-5, with D tentatively TRBD2 (5 bases). This CDR3 comprises 15 residues. V was trimmed by 6 bases and J by 2 bases, leaving 16 bases between them. Looked up from germline, CDR1 is SGHTA and CDR2 is FQGNSA. The CDR3 protein is CASRRSAGPQETQYF. The CDR3 DNA follows: TGTGCCAGCAGACGGTCCGCGGGCCCTCAAGAGACCCAGTACTTC.

Worth noting for this clonotype: A junction boundary mismatches the germline segment, possibly from a read error. The rearrangement links TRBV5-6 to TRBJ1-2; 9 bases fit TRBD1. The CDR3 loop spans 14 amino acids. Germline loops: CDR1 SGHDT, CDR2 YYEEEE. This chain's CDR3 is CTSSPGQGNYGYTF. In DNA form, the CDR3 reads TGTACCAGCAGCCCGGGACAGGGTAACTATGGCTACACCTTC. The entire variable domain, with the rest obtained from reference TRBV5-6 and TRBJ1-2, is as follows: DAGVTQSPTHLIKTRGQQVTLRCSPKSGHDTVSWYQQALGQGPQFIFQYYEEEERQRGNFPDRFSGHQFPNYSSELNVNALLLGDSALYLCTSSPGQGNYGYTFGSGTRLTVV.

The chain employs TRBV15 and TRBJ1-2; D remains unclear. Germline CDR1 and CDR2: LNHNV and YYDKDF (reference sequence). Trimming pared 0 bases from V and 7 bases from J, leaving 12 bases between. The CDR3 consists of 14 residues. DNA of the CDR3: TGTGCCACCAGCAGAGAGGCAGTATCGGGTGGCTACACCTTC. Amino acids: CATSREAVSGGYTF.

The chain carries TRBV5-1 and TRBJ2-5; D is unresolved. The CDR3 has 14 residues. CDR1 and CDR2 from the germline V gene are SGHRS and YFSETQ. V was cut by 0 bases and J by 1 base, with 7 bases left in between. The DNA of the CDR3 is TGCGCCAGCAGCTTGGCCGTAGTCCAAGAGACCCAGTACTTC. Its protein product is CASSLAVVQETQYF.

V and J are TRBV6-2 or TRBV6-3 and TRBJ1-2; 8 bases are shared with TRBD1. This CDR3 is built from 17 residues. The trim removed 5 bases at V and 0 bases at J, leaving 11 bases unmatched. CDR1 is MNHEY and CDR2 is SVGEGT in the germline V gene. CDR3 in amino acids: CASSAIGQGGPNYGYTF. The DNA for the CDR3 is TGTGCCAGCAGTGCCATCGGACAGGGAGGACCTAACTATGGCTACACCTTC.

This chain links TRBV20-1 with TRBJ2-3; 8 nucleotides match TRBD1. The V gene end was trimmed by 3 bases and the J gene end by 4 bases; junction bases not matched to a gene: 15. The CDR3 is 17 residues long. Germline CDR1 is DFQATT and CDR2 is SNEGSKA (reference sequence). In DNA form, the CDR3 reads TGCAGTGCTAGCCAGGGGGCCGTGTTACAAAAATCAGATACGCAGTATTTT. It encodes CSASQGAVLQKSDTQYF.

The chain joins TRBV2 to TRBJ2-1; TRBD2 matches at 13 bases. In germline, CDR1 is SNHLY, CDR2 FYNNEI. This CDR3 is built from 15 residues. With V trimmed by 8 bases and J by 6 bases, 7 bases remained unmatched. CDR3 nucleotides: TGTGCCAGCTTAAGGACTAGCGGGAGAGGCAATGAGCAGTTCTTC. Its protein product is CASLRTSGRGNEQFF.

The CDR3 bases are TGCAGTGCCGTCGTAGCGGAAGCTGTTAGAGATACGCAGTATTTT. This translates into CSAVVAEAVRDTQYF. J is TRBJ2-3 and V is TRBV20-1; tentative D call: TRBD2 (6 bases). Germline V gene sequence: CDR1 DFQATT, CDR2 SNEGSKA (reference sequence). V was shortened by 6 bases and J by 5 bases, with 21 bases between the two germline ends. CDR3 length: 15 residues.